A single sample gave rise to the 20 T cell receptor beta chains below, sequenced in a study of T-cell reconstitution after alpha-beta-depleted transplantation in children (TCRdb year 2016). Library creation used PCR. The run used an Illumina HiSeq 2500. Molecular barcoding was employed in the preparation of TCR libraries, with unique molecular identifiers being used to normalize TCRbeta repertoire quantification. The public reads were quality trimmed at Q25 with fastp and then assembled into clones with MiXCR by TCRdb, keeping productive beta chains. Each CDR3 protein appears once, grouped with its most common genes and DNA. This sample is represented by more than 200,000 distinct CDR3 sequences; around 25% of them were singletons. The ten largest clones capture roughly 2.7% of the sample. Per the publication, the treatment or condition label means: allogeneic hematopoietic cell transplantation with graft depleted of TCRalphabeta T cells and CD19 B cells.

Sequencing used PBMCs, obtained before TCRalphabeta/CD19-depleted stem cell transplant. Receptors originate from a girl aged 2-10 years with Fanconi anemia, due to receive a stem cell transplant.

This clonotype was counted at least ten times. The CDR3 coding sequence is TGTGCCAGCAGTGTTAGTCTGTCTGCAACTAATGAAAAACTGTTTTTT. Residues: CASSVSLSATNEKLFF. This chain uses TRBV6-1 with TRBJ1-4; D is ambiguous. This CDR3 is 16 amino acids long. CDR1 is MNHNS, CDR2 SASEGT, per germline. The V and J ends lost 4 bases and 0 bases respectively, with 12 bases between them.

The V call is TRBV10-3, the J call TRBJ1-1, with a tentative D call TRBD1 (6 bases). The CDR3 spans 13 residues. From germline, CDR1 is ENHRY and CDR2 SYGVKD. V shed 2 bases and J shed 6 bases, with 10 bases lying between them. The DNA for the CDR3 is TGTGCCATCAGTGAGAGGGCAGGGGCTGAAGCTTTCTTT. Translated, it gives CAISERAGAEAFF.

Only a few counts were recorded for this clonotype. V and J are TRBV29-1 and TRBJ2-6, with D tentatively TRBD1 (5 bases). The V gene lost 5 bases and the J gene lost 1 base, with 6 bases spanning the gap. Germline CDR1 is SQVTM and CDR2 is ANQGSEA. This CDR3 has 13 amino acids. The CDR3 here is CSVRQSGANVLTF. The CDR3 coding sequence is TGCAGCGTTCGACAGTCTGGGGCCAACGTCCTGACTTTC.

The rearrangement joins TRBV29-1 to TRBJ2-1; 14 nucleotides align to TRBD2. CDR1 is SQVTM and CDR2 is ANQGSEA in the germline V gene. The CDR3 is 15 residues long. The V gene end was trimmed by 3 bases and the J gene end by 8 bases; junction bases not matched to a gene: 6. The DNA of the CDR3 is TGCAGCGTTGAGCCGGGACTAGCGGGAGTCTATGAGCAGTTCTTC. Its protein product is CSVEPGLAGVYEQFF.

The chain combines TRBV7-2 with TRBJ2-7, with D perhaps assigned TRBD1 or TRBD2 (6 bases each). V was shortened by 1 base and J by 4 bases, with 14 bases between the two germline ends. The CDR3 loop spans 15 amino acids. Germline loops: CDR1 SGHTA, CDR2 FQGNSA. The CDR3 reads CASSLGPQGLYEQYF. The CDR3 DNA follows: TGTGCCAGCAGCTTAGGTCCACAGGGACTTTACGAGCAGTACTTC.

V is TRBV11-1 and J is TRBJ1-2; D is uncertain. The germline V gene encodes CDR1 SGHAT and CDR2 FQDESV (reference sequence). V was shortened by 5 bases and J by 6 bases, with 13 bases between the two germline ends. The CDR3 covers 13 residues. The CDR3 DNA follows: TGTGCCAGCAGCGCGGAAGGGAGAGATGGCTACACCTTC. Translation gives CASSAEGRDGYTF.

In its sample, this clonotype was seen many times. The CDR3 loop reads CASRDLTNVLTF. The CDR3 DNA sequence: TGTGCCAGCCGGGATTTGACCAACGTCCTGACTTTC. The chain uses TRBV28 and TRBJ2-6, with a tentative D call TRBD2 (5 bases). Germline CDR1 is MDHEN and CDR2 is SYDVKM. V was clipped by 8 bases and J by 8 bases, with 10 bases between them. The CDR3 runs 12 residues.

In its sample, this clonotype was seen many times. The chain carries TRBV20-1 and TRBJ2-5; D is perhaps TRBD2 (5 bases). This CDR3 has 14 residues. CDR1 is DFQATT, CDR2 SNEGSKA, per germline (reference sequence). The germline V and J ends were trimmed by 0 bases and 7 bases, with 15 bases remaining between them. The chain's CDR3 is CSARDYYGRGTQYF. The CDR3 coding sequence is TGCAGTGCTAGAGATTACTATGGCCGGGGGACCCAGTACTTC.

This clonotype showed up many times. The rearrangement links TRBV20-1 to TRBJ1-1, with D unclear. Trimming shortened V by 0 bases and J by 5 bases, and 16 bases separated the two germline ends. Germline V gives CDR1 DFQATT, CDR2 SNEGSKA (reference sequence). The length of the CDR3 is 15 residues. CDR3 sequence: CSARDHSRLITEAFF. For the CDR3, the DNA is TGCAGTGCTAGAGATCATAGCAGATTAATTACTGAAGCTTTCTTT.

The CDR3 nucleotides read TGTGCCAGCAGTGTTAGACTAGGAAGAGACAATGAGCAGTTCTTC. Protein: CASSVRLGRDNEQFF. This sequence joins TRBV2 and TRBJ2-1; tentatively, D is TRBD2 (6 bases). Trimming shortened V by 4 bases and J by 5 bases, and 15 bases separated the two germline ends. CDR1 is SNHLY and CDR2 is FYNNEI in the germline V gene. The CDR3 loop spans 15 amino acids.

This clonotype was observed at least ten times. The genes are TRBV7-3 and TRBJ1-6; D is possibly TRBD1 (6 bases). Germline V CDR1 and CDR2: SGHTA, FQGTGA. The CDR3 sequence is 14 residues long. V lost 5 bases and J 8 bases, leaving 13 bases between the germline ends. CDR3 bases: TGTGCCAGCAGCATACAGGGTATGGATTCACCCCTCCACTTT. It yields the protein CASSIQGMDSPLHF. The full variable domain, rest sourced from reference TRBV7-3 and TRBJ1-6, is GAGVSQTPSNKVTEKGKYVELRCDPISGHTALYWYRQSLGQGPEFLIYFQGTGAADDSGLPNDRFFAVRPEGSVSTLKIQRTERGDSAVYLCASSIQGMDSPLHFGNGTRLTVT.

The gene calls are TRBV25-1 and TRBJ2-4; TRBD2 matches 9 bases. The trim removed 2 bases at V and 0 bases at J, leaving 2 bases unmatched. The germline CDR1 and CDR2 sequences are MGHDK and SYGVNS. The CDR3 loop spans 16 amino acids. CDR3 protein: CASSEALAGAKNIQYF. CDR3 bases: TGTGCCAGCAGTGAAGCACTAGCGGGAGCCAAAAACATTCAGTACTTC.

The V call is TRBV6-5, the J call TRBJ1-1; TRBD1 matches at 7 bases. Germline V gene sequence: CDR1 MNHEY, CDR2 SVGAGI. V shed 10 bases and J 7 bases; nucleotides not matched to a gene: 15. The CDR3 spans 14 residues. CDR3 in DNA: TGTGCCACCTGTTCCACGCCCCAGGGGGTTGAAGCTTTCTTT. Amino acids: CATCSTPQGVEAFF.

The chain has TRBV12-5 and TRBJ1-1; D perhaps matches TRBD1 (5 bases). The germline V gene has CDR1 LGHNT and CDR2 FRNRAP. V was clipped by 2 bases and J by 0 bases, with 22 bases between them. The CDR3 length is 19 residues. The CDR3 DNA reads TGTGCTAGTGGTTTGTCGCCCCCTCTTTCAGGGCAGGTGAACACTGAAGCTTTCTTT. Translating gives CASGLSPPLSGQVNTEAFF.

Only a few counts were recorded for this clonotype. V usage is TRBV7-6 and J usage is TRBJ2-3, with TRBD2 as a possible D gene (6 bases). V lost 4 bases and J lost 0, with 14 bases in between. This CDR3 spans 16 amino acids. The V gene's germline CDR1 is SGHVS and CDR2 FNYEAQ. The CDR3 loop is CASSYAFRESTDTQYF. CDR3 nucleotides: TGTGCCAGCAGCTACGCCTTCCGGGAGAGCACAGATACGCAGTATTTT.

The J gene is TRBJ2-5, the V gene TRBV5-5; possibly TRBD1 or TRBD2 for D (7 bases each). V was shortened by 5 bases and J by 2 bases, with 19 bases between the two germline ends. The germline V gene has CDR1 SGHKS and CDR2 YYEKEE (reference sequence). The CDR3 spans 16 residues. In DNA form, the CDR3 reads TGTGCCAGCAGATCCCACAGGGGAGGGGTTCAAGAGACCCAGTACTTC. It encodes CASRSHRGGVQETQYF.

This clonotype was detected many times. This chain joins TRBV20-1 and TRBJ2-5; 9 positions match TRBD1. The CDR3 loop spans 15 amino acids. Germline CDR1 and CDR2: DFQATT and SNEGSKA (reference sequence). V shed 3 bases, J shed 5 bases, and the junction held 10 bases outside the gene matches. DNA for the CDR3: TGCAGTGCTAGCGTTCCCTTGACAGGGGGGGAGACCCAGTACTTC. Translating it yields CSASVPLTGGETQYF.

V usage is TRBV24-1 and J usage is TRBJ2-1; 7 bases align to TRBD1. The CDR3 length is 15 residues. J lost 7 bases, V lost 9 bases, and 14 bases had no gene match. The V gene's germline CDR1 is KGHDR and CDR2 SFDVKD. The CDR3: CATGKGQGVDNEQFF. The CDR3 DNA reads as TGTGCCACCGGAAAAGGTCAGGGGGTCGATAATGAGCAGTTCTTC.

The chain is built from TRBV30 and TRBJ2-7; 8 bases align to TRBD1. The CDR3 has 12 amino acids. Germline assignment: CDR1 GTSNPN and CDR2 SVGIG (reference sequence). V lost 2 bases and J lost 7; bases outside the gene matches: 4. DNA of the CDR3: TGTGCCTGGAGTTCAGGGGGCAGGGAGCAGTACTTC. Protein: CAWSSGGREQYF.

This chain connects TRBV18 to TRBJ2-5; D gene uncertain. The CDR3 extends over 15 amino acids. From germline, CDR1 is KGHSH and CDR2 LQKENI. Trimming shortened V by 0 bases and J by 2 bases, and 10 bases separated the two germline ends. CDR3 amino acids: CASSPPEQLQETQYF. The CDR3 DNA reads as TGTGCCAGCTCACCACCGGAACAGTTACAAGAGACCCAGTACTTC. The complete variable domain, with remaining parts taken from reference TRBV18 and TRBJ2-5, reads NAGVMQNPRHLVRRRGQEARLRCSPMKGHSHVYWYRQLPEEGLKFMVYLQKENIIDESGMPKERFSAEFPKEGPSILRIQQVVRGDSAAYFCASSPPEQLQETQYFGPGTRLLVL.